The 9 T cell receptor beta chains given below trace back to one sample, sequenced in a study of cytomegalovirus exposure and HLA in healthy donors. Method: immunoSEQ multiplex PCR; TCRdb's copy keeps in-frame clones and lacks some. The sample has hundreds of thousands of clones; 86% are singletons. Sequenced input: PBMCs. Source of these receptors: a woman aged 30 to 39 in good health and CMV-seropositive.

The chain links TRBV10-3 to TRBJ1-2; D perhaps matches TRBD1 (6 bases). V dropped 3 bases and J dropped 0 bases, with 20 bases sitting between them. This CDR3 comprises 18 residues. Germline V gives CDR1 ENHRY, CDR2 SYGVKD. The CDR3 region is CAISDGRYTGLANYGYTF. The CDR3 DNA reads as TGTGCCATCAGTGATGGACGCTACACAGGGCTAGCTAACTATGGCTACACCTTC.

This sequence joins TRBV28 and TRBJ1-3, with a weak D call TRBD1 (5 bases). CDR3 length equals 15 residues. The V and J ends lost 5 bases and 0 bases respectively, with 11 bases between them. The V gene's germline CDR1 is MDHEN and CDR2 SYDVKM. Written as DNA, the CDR3 is TGTGCCAGCAGTCCTGACAGCCTCTCTGGAAACACCATATATTTT. Protein sequence: CASSPDSLSGNTIYF.

The chain combines TRBV10-1 with TRBJ2-1; 7 bases match TRBD2. Per germline, CDR1 WNHNN and CDR2 SYGVQD (reference sequence). This CDR3 region has 15 residues. Trimming took 0 bases from V and 5 from J; bases not matched to a gene: 4. For the CDR3, the DNA is TGCGCCAGCAGTGAGTCTGGCGGGAGTGACAATGAGCAGTTCTTC. It yields the protein CASSESGGSDNEQFF.

The chain links TRBV7-9 to TRBJ2-7; the D is unclear. Germline-derived CDR1 and CDR2 are SEHNR and FQNEAQ (reference sequence). The CDR3 is made up of 14 amino acids. V was cut by 1 base and J by 2 bases, with 9 bases left in between. The CDR3 DNA reads TGTGCCAGCAGCTTAGTCCATCTAGCCTACGAGCAGTACTTC. Protein sequence: CASSLVHLAYEQYF.

This sequence joins TRBV2 and TRBJ2-5; a possible D gene is TRBD1 (5 bases). Trimming took off 3 bases at V and 4 bases at J, with 12 bases between the two ends. CDR3 length equals 14 residues. Germline V gives CDR1 SNHLY, CDR2 FYNNEI. The CDR3 coding sequence is TGTGCCAGCAGTGACAGGGTGGCGACAGAGACCCAGTACTTC. This translates into CASSDRVATETQYF.

The rearrangement links TRBV30 to TRBJ2-2; D gene unclear. The CDR3 is made up of 13 amino acids. V lost 4 bases and J lost 1, with 7 bases in between. CDR1 is GTSNPN, CDR2 SVGIG, per germline (reference sequence). CDR3 loop: CAWTDLNTGELFF. CDR3 nucleotide sequence: TGTGCCTGGACAGACTTGAACACCGGGGAGCTGTTTTTT.

This clone was seen only once. The chain has TRBV5-1 and TRBJ1-1; the D is unclear. Germline assignment: CDR1 SGHRS and CDR2 YFSETQ. The CDR3 length is 13 residues. The V end lost 7 bases, the J end lost 1 base, and 11 bases lay between the germline ends. CDR3 amino acids: CASARRGNTEAFF. CDR3 coding DNA: TGCGCCAGCGCCAGGCGGGGGAACACTGAAGCTTTCTTT.

The chain links TRBV5-1 to TRBJ1-1; a weak D match, TRBD1 (5 bases). V dropped 6 bases and J dropped 0 bases, with 12 bases sitting between them. Germline V gene lookup returns CDR1 SGHRS and CDR2 YFSETQ. This CDR3 contains 14 residues. CDR3 DNA sequence: TGCGCCAGCAATCTGGGGGGGTTGAACACTGAAGCTTTCTTT. Residues: CASNLGGLNTEAFF.

The V call is TRBV6-1, the J call TRBJ1-5; tentatively, D is TRBD1 (5 bases). The CDR3 length is 13 residues. CDR1 and CDR2 from the germline V gene are MNHNS and SASEGT. Trimming stripped 0 bases from V and 9 bases from J, with 9 bases between. The CDR3 loop reads CASSEAHRLPQHF. The CDR3 DNA is TGTGCCAGCAGTGAAGCCCACAGGTTGCCCCAGCATTTT.